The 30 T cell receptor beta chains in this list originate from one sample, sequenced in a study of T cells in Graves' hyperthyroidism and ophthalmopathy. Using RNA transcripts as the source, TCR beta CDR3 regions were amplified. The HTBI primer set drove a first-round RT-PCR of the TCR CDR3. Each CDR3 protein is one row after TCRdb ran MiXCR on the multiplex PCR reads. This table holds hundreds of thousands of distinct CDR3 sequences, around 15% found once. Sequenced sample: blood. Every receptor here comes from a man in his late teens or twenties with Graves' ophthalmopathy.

DNA for the CDR3: TGCAGTGCTAGAGGGGGGACTAGCGGGAGGTTCTACAATGAGCAGTTCTTC. This gives the protein CSARGGTSGRFYNEQFF. This chain links TRBV20-1 with TRBJ2-1; 15 positions match TRBD2. The CDR3 length is 17 residues. The trim removed 1 base at V and 3 bases at J, leaving 4 bases unmatched. The germline V gene has CDR1 DFQATT and CDR2 SNEGSKA (reference sequence).

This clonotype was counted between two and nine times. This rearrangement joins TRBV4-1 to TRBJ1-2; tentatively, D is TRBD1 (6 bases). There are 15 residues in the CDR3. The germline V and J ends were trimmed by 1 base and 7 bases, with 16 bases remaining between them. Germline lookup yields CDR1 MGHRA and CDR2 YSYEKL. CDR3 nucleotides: TGCGCCAGCAGCCAAGGAAGTCGGACAGAGGTTGGCTACACCTTC. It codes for CASSQGSRTEVGYTF.

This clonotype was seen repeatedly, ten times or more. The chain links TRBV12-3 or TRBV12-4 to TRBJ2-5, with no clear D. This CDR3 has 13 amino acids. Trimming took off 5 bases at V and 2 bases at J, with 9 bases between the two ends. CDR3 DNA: TGTGCCAGCAGTCCACTGGTGCAAGAGACCCAGTACTTC. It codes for CASSPLVQETQYF.

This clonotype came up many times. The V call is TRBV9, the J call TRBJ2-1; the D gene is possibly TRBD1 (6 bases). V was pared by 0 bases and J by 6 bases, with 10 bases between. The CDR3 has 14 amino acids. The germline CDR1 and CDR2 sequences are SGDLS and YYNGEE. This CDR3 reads CASSVAGGANEQFF. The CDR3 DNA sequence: TGTGCCAGCAGCGTAGCTGGGGGCGCCAATGAGCAGTTCTTC.

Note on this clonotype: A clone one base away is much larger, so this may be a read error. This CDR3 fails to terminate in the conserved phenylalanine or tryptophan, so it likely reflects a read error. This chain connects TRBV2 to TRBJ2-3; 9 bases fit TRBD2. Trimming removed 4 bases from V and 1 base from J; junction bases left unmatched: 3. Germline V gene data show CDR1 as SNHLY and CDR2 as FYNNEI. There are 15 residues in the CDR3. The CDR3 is CASSGEREGTDTQYS. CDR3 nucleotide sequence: TGTGCCAGCAGTGGCGAGCGGGAGGGCACAGATACGCAGTATTCT.

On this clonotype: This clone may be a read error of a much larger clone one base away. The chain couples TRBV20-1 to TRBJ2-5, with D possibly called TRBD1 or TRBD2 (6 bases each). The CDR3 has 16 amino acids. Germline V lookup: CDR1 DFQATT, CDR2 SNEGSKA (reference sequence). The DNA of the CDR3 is TGCGGTGCGAACAGGGTTTCCGGGGGACGCCGAGAGACCCAGTACTTC. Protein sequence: CGANRVSGGRRETQYF.

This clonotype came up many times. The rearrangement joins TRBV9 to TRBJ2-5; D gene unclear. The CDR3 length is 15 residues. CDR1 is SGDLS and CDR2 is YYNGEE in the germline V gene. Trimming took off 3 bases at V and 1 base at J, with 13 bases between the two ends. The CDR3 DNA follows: TGTGCCAGCAGCGAGGCCGGGTCGATCCAAGAGACCCAGTACTTC. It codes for CASSEAGSIQETQYF.

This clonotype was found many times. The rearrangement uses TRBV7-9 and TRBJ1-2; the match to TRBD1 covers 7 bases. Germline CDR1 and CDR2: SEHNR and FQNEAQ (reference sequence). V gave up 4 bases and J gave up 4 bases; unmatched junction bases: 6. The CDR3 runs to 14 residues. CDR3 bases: TGTGCCAGCAGCTCCGGACAGGCTCCCTATGGCTACACCTTC. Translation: CASSSGQAPYGYTF.

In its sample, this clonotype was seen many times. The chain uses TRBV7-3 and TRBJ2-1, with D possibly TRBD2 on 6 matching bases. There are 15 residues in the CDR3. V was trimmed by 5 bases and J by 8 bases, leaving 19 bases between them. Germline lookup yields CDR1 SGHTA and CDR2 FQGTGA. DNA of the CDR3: TGTGCCAGCAGCCAAATAGGCGGGGACGGGGATGAGCAGTTCTTC. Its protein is CASSQIGGDGDEQFF.

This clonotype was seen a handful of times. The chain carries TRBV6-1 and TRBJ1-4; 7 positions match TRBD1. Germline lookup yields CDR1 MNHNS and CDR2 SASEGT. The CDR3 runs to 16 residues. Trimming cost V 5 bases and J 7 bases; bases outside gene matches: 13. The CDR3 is CASSQGSGQLGEKLFF. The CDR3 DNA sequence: TGTGCCAGCAGTCAGGGCTCGGGACAGCTGGGTGAAAAACTGTTTTTT.

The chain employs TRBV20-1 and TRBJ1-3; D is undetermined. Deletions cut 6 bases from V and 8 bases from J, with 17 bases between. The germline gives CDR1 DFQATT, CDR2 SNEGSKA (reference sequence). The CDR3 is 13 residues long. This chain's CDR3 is CSAGNRPEYTIYF. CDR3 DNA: TGCAGTGCCGGGAACCGACCTGAATACACCATATATTTT.

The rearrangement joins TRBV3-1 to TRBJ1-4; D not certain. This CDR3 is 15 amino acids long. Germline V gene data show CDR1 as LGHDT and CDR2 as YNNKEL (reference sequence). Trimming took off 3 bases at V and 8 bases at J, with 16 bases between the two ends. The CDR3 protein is CASSQKAVSKEKLFF. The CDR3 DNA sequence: TGTGCCAGCAGCCAGAAAGCGGTGTCAAAAGAAAAACTGTTTTTT.

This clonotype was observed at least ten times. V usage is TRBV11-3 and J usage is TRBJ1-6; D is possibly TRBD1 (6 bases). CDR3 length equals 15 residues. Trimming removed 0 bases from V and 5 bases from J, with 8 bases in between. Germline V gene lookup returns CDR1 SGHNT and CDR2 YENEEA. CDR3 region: CASSLDPGDNSPLHF. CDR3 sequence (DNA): TGTGCCAGCAGCTTAGATCCAGGGGATAATTCACCCCTCCACTTT.

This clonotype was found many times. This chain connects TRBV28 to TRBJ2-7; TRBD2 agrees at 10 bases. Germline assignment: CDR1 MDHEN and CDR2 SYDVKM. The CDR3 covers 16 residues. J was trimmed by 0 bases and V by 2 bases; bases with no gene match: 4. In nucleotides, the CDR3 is TGTGCCAGCAGTTTAATACTAGCGGGGAGCTCCTACGAGCAGTACTTC. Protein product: CASSLILAGSSYEQYF.

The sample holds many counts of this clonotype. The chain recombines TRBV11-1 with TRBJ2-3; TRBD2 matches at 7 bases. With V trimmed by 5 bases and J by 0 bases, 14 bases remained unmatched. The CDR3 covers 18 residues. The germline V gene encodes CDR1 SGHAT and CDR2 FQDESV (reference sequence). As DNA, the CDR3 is TGTGCCAGCAGCACGGCGCCGGGACTAACCTCTAGCACAGATACGCAGTATTTT. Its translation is CASSTAPGLTSSTDTQYF.

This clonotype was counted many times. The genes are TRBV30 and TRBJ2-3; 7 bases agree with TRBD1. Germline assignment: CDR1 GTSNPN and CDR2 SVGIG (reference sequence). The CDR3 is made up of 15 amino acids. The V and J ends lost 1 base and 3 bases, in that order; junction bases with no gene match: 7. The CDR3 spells CAWSATGAGTDTQYF. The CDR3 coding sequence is TGTGCCTGGAGTGCTACAGGGGCAGGGACAGATACGCAGTATTTT.

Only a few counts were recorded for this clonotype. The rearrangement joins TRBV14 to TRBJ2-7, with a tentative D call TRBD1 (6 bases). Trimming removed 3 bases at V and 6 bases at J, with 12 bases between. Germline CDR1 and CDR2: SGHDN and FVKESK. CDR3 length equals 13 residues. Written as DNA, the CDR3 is TGTGCCAGCAGCCATATCAGGACAGCCGAGCAGTACTTC. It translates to CASSHIRTAEQYF.

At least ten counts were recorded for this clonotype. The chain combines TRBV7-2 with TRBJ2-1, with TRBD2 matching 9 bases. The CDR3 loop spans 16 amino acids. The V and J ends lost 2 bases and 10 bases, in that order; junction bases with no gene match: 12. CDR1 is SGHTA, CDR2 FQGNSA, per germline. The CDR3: CASSLYGGGARGEQFF. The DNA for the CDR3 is TGTGCCAGCAGCTTATACGGCGGGGGGGCCCGGGGAGAGCAGTTCTTC.

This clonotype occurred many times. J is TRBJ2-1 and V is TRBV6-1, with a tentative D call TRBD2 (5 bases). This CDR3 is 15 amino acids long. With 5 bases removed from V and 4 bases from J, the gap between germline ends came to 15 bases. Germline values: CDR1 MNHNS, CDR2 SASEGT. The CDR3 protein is CASSYQEVLYNEQFF. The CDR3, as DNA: TGTGCCAGCAGTTATCAGGAGGTCTTGTACAATGAGCAGTTCTTC.

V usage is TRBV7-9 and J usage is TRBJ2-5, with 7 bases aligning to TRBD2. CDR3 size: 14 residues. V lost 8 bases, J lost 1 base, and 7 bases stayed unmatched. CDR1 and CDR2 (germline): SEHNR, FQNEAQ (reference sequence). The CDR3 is CASGTRLAQETQYF. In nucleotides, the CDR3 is TGTGCCAGCGGGACCCGACTAGCCCAAGAGACCCAGTACTTC. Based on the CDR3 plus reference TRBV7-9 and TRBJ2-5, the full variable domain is DTGVSQNPRHKITKRGQNVTFRCDPISEHNRLYWYRQTLGQGPEFLTYFQNEAQLEKSRLLSDRFSAERPKGSFSTLEIQRTEQGDSAMYLCASGTRLAQETQYFGPGTRLLVL.

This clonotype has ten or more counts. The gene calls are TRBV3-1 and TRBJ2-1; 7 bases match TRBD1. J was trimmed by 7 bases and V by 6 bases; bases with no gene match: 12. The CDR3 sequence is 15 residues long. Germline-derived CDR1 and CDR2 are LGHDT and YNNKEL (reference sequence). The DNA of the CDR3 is TGTGCCAGCAGGACTGACAGGGCTCCTCGAAATGAGCAGTTCTTC. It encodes CASRTDRAPRNEQFF.

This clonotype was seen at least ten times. The CDR3 spells CSASGSPQGVDEQYF. Here the CDR3 DNA reads TGCAGTGCTAGCGGGTCCCCGCAGGGGGTGGACGAGCAGTACTTC. The chain links TRBV20-1 to TRBJ2-7; TRBD1 aligns across 7 bases. Germline V gene lookup returns CDR1 DFQATT and CDR2 SNEGSKA (reference sequence). The CDR3 length is 15 residues. With 3 bases clipped from V and 5 bases from J, the junction kept 13 bases outside the gene matches.

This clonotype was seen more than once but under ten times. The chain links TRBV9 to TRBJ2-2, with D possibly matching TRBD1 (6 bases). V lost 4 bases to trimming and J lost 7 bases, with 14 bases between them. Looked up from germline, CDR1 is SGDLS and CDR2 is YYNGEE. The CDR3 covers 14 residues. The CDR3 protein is CASSTHRDIGELFF. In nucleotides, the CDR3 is TGTGCCAGCAGCACCCACAGGGATATCGGGGAGCTGTTTTTT. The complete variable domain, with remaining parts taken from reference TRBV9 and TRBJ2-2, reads DSGVTQTPKHLITATGQRVTLRCSPRSGDLSVYWYQQSLDQGLQFLIQYYNGEERAKGNILERFSAQQFPDLHSELNLSSLELGDSALYFCASSTHRDIGELFFGEGSRLTVL.

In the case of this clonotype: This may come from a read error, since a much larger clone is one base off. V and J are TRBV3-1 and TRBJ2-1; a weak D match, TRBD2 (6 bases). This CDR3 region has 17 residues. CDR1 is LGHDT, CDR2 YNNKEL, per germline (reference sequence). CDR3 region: CASSPQYPGSSYSEQFF. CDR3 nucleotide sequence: TGTGCCAGCAGCCCCCAGTACCCCGGGAGCTCCTACAGTGAGCAGTTCTTC.

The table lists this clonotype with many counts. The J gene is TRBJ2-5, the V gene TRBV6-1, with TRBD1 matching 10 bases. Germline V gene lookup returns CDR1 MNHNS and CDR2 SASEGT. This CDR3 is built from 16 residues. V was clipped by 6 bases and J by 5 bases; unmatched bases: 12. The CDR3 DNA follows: TGTGCCAGCAGCGGGGCCCGGACAGGGGGACGGGAGACCCAGTACTTC. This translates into CASSGARTGGRETQYF.

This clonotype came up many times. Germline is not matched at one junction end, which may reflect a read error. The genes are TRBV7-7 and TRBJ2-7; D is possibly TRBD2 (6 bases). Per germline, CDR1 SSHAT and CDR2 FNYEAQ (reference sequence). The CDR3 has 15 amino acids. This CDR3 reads CASSLSPASDHEQYF. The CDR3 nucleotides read TGTGCTAGCAGCTTATCCCCGGCTAGCGACCACGAGCAGTACTTC.

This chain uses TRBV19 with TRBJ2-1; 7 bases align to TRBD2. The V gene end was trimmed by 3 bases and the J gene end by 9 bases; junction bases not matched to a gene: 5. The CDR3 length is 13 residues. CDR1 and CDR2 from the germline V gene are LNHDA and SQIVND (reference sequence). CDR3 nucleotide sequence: TGTGCCAGTAGTATTTCGGGGGAGGGTGAGCAGTTCTTC. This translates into CASSISGEGEQFF.

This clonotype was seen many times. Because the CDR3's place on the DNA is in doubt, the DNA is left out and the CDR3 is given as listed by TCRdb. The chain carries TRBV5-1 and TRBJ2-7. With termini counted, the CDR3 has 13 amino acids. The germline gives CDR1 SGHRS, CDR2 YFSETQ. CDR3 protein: CASSFGPGYEQYF.

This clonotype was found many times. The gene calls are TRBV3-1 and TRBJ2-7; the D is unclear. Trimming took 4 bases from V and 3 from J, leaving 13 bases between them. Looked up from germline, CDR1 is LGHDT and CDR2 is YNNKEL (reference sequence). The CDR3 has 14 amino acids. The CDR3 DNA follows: TGTGCCAGCAGCCCAGAGCTGAGAATCTACGAGCAGTACTTC. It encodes CASSPELRIYEQYF.

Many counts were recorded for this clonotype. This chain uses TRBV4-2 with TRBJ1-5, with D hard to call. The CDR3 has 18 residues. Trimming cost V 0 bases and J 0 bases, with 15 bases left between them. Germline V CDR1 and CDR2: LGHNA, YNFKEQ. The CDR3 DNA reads TGTGCCAGCAGCCAAGATTGGGGTAGGGCCTATAGCAATCAGCCCCAGCATTTT. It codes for CASSQDWGRAYSNQPQHF.